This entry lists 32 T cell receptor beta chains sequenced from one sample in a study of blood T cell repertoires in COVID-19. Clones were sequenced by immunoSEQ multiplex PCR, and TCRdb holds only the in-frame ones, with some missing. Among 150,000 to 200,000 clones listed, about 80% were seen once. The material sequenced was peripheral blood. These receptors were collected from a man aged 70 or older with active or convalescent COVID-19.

The CDR3 DNA is TGTGCCAGCAGCGTAGCAGGGGCAGGGATCCACATTCAGTACTTC. Residues: CASSVAGAGIHIQYF. The V and J genes are TRBV9 and TRBJ2-4; weak D call: TRBD1 (6 bases). Germline V CDR1 and CDR2: SGDLS, YYNGEE. This CDR3 is built from 15 residues. Trimming removed 0 bases from V and 8 bases from J, with 15 bases in between.

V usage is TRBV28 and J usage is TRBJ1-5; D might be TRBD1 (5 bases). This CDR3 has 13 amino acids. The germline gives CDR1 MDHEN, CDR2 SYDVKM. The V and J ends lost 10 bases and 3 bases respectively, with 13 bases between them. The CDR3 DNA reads TGTGCCACGACAAGGGGTGACAATCAGCCCCAGCATTTT. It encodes CATTRGDNQPQHF.

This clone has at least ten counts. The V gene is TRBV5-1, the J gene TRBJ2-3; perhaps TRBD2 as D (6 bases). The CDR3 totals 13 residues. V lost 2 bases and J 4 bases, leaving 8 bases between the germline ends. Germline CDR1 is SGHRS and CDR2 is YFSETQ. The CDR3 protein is CASSLGGSDTQYF. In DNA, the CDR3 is TGCGCCAGCAGCTTAGGAGGGTCAGATACGCAGTATTTT.

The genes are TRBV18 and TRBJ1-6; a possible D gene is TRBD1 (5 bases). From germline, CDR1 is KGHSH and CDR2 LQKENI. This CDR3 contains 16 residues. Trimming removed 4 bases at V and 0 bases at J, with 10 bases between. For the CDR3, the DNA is TGTGCCAGCTCACGAACAGGCCACTCCTATAATTCACCCCTCCACTTT. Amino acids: CASSRTGHSYNSPLHF.

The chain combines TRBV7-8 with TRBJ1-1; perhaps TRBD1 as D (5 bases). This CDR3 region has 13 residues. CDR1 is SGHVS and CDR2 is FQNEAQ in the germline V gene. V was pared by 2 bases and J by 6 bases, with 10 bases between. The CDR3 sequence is CASSLPPGAEAFF. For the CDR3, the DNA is TGTGCCAGCAGCTTACCCCCGGGGGCTGAAGCTTTCTTT. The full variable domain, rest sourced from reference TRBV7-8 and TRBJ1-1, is GAGVSQSPRYKVAKRGQDVALRCDPISGHVSLFWYQQALGQGPEFLTYFQNEAQLDKSGLPSDRFFAERPEGSVSTLKIQRTQQEDSAVYLCASSLPPGAEAFFGQGTRLTVV.

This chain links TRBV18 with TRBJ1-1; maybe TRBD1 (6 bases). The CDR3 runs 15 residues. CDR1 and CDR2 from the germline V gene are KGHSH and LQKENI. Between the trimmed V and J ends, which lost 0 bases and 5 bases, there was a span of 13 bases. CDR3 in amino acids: CASSPPTGQRTEAFF. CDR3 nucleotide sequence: TGTGCCAGCTCACCACCTACAGGGCAGCGGACTGAAGCTTTCTTT.

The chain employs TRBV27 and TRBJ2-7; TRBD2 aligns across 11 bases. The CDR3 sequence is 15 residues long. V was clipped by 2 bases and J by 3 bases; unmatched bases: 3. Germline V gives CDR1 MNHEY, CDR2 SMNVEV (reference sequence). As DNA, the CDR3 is TGTGCCAGCAGTTTAATCGGGACTAGCGGCTACGAGCAGTACTTC. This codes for CASSLIGTSGYEQYF.

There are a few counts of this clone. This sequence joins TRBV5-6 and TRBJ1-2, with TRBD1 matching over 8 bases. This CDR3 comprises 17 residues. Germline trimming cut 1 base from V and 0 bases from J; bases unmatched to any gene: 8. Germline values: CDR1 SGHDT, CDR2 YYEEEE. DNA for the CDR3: TGTGCCAGCAGCTTGACAGGGGGTTCGGCGGCTAACTATGGCTACACCTTC. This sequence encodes CASSLTGGSAANYGYTF.

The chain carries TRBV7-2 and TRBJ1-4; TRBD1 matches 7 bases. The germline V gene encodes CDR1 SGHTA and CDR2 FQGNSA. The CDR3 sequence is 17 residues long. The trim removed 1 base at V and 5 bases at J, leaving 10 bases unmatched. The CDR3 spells CASSLVGRSQGNEKLFF. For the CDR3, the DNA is TGTGCCAGCAGCTTAGTGGGTCGCTCACAGGGGAATGAAAAACTGTTTTTT. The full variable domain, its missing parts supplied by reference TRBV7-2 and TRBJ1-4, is GAGVSQSPSNKVTEKGKDVELRCDPISGHTALYWYRQSLGQGLEFLIYFQGNSAPDKSGLPSDRFSAERTGGSVSTLTIQRTQQEDSAVYLCASSLVGRSQGNEKLFFGSGTQLSVL.

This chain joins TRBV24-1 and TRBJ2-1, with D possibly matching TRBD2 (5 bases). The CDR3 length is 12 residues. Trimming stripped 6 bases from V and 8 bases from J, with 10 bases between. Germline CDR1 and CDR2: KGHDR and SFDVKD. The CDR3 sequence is CATSFRGDEQFF. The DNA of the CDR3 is TGTGCCACCAGTTTCCGGGGTGATGAGCAGTTCTTC.

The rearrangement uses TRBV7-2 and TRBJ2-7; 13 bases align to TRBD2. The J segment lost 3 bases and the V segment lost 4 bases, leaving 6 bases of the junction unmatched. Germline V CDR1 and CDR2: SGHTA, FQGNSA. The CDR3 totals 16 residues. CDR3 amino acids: CASSWGTSGVIYEQYF. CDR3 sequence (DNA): TGTGCCAGCAGCTGGGGGACTAGCGGGGTTATCTACGAGCAGTACTTC. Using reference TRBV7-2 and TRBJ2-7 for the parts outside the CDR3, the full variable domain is GAGVSQSPSNKVTEKGKDVELRCDPISGHTALYWYRQSLGQGLEFLIYFQGNSAPDKSGLPSDRFSAERTGGSVSTLTIQRTQQEDSAVYLCASSWGTSGVIYEQYFGPGTRLTVT.

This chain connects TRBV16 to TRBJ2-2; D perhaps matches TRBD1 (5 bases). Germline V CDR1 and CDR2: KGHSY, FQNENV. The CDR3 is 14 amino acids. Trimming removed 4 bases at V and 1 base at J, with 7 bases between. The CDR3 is CASSRQGNTGELFF. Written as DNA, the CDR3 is TGTGCCAGCAGCCGGCAGGGGAACACCGGGGAGCTGTTTTTT.

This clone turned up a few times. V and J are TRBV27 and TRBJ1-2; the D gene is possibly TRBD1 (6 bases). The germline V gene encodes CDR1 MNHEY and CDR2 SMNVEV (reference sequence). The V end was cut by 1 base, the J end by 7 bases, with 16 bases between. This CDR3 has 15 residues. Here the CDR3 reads CASSLWSRGSSGYTF. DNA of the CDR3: TGTGCCAGCAGTTTATGGAGCAGGGGATCGAGTGGCTACACCTTC.

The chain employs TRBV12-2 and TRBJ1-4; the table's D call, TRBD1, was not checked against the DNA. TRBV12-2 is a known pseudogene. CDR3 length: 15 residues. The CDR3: CASRFTGGPNEKLFF. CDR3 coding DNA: TGTGCAAGTCGCTTCACAGGGGGCCCCAATGAAAAACTGTTTTTT.

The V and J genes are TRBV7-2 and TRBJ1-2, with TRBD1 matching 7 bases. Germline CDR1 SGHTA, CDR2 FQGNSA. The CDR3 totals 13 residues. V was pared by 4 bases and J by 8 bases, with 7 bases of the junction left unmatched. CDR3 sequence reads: CASSSNRGRGYTF. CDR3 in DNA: TGTGCCAGCAGCTCAAACAGGGGTAGGGGCTACACCTTC.

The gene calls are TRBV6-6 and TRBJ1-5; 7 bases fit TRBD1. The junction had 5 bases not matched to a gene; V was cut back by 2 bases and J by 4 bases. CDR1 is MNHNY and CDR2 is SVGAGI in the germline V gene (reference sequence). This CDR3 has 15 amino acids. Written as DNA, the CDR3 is TGTGCCAGCAGTTACACCCGGGACAGAAATCAGCCCCAGCATTTT. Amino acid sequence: CASSYTRDRNQPQHF.

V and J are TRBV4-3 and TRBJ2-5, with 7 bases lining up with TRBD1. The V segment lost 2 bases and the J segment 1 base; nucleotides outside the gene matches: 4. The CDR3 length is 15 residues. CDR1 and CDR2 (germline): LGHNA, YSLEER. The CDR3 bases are TGCGCCAGCAGCCAATTTGACAGGGTCCAAGAGACCCAGTACTTC. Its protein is CASSQFDRVQETQYF.

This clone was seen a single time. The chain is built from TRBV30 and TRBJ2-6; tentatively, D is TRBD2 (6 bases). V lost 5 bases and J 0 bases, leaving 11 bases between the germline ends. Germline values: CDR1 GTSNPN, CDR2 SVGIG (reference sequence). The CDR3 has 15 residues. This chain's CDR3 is CAWAGMLSGANVLTF. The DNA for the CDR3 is TGTGCCTGGGCGGGGATGCTCTCTGGGGCCAACGTCCTGACTTTC.

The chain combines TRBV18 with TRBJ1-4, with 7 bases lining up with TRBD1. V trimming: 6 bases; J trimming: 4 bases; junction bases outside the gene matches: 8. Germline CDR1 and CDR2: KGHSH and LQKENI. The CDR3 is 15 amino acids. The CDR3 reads CASSQTHRGNEKLFF. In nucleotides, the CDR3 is TGTGCCAGCTCGCAAACCCACAGGGGTAATGAAAAACTGTTTTTT. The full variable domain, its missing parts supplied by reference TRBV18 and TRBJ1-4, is NAGVMQNPRHLVRRRGQEARLRCSPMKGHSHVYWYRQLPEEGLKFMVYLQKENIIDESGMPKERFSAEFPKEGPSILRIQQVVRGDSAAYFCASSQTHRGNEKLFFGSGTQLSVL.

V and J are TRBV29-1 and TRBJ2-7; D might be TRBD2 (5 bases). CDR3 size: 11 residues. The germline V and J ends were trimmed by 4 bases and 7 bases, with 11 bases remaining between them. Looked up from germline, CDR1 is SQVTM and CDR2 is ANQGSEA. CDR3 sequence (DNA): TGCAGCGTTGGGACCCCGGGGGAGCAGTACTTC. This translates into CSVGTPGEQYF.

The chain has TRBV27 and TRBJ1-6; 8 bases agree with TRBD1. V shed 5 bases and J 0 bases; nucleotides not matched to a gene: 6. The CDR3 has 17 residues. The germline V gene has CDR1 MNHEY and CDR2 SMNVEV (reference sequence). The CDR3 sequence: CASSLRTGSSYNSPLHF. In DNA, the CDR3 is TGTGCCAGCAGTCTCCGGACAGGGAGCTCCTATAATTCACCCCTCCACTTT.

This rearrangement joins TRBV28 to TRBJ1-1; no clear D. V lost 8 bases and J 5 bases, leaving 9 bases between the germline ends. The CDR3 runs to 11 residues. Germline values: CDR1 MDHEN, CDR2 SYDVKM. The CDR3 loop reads CASSTQTEAFF. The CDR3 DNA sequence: TGTGCCAGCTCAACCCAGACTGAAGCTTTCTTT.

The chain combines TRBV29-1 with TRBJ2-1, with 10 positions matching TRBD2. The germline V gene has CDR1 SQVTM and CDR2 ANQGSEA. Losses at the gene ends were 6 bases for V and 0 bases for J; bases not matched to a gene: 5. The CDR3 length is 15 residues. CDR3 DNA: TGCAGCGTCTTCTCTAGCGGGAGCTCCTACAATGAGCAGTTCTTC. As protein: CSVFSSGSSYNEQFF.

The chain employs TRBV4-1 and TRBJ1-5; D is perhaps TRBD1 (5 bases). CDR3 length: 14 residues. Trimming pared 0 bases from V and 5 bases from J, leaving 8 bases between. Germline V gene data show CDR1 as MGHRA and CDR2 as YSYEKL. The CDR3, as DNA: TGCGCCAGCAGCCAAGACAGGGTTTATCAGCCCCAGCATTTT. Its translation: CASSQDRVYQPQHF.

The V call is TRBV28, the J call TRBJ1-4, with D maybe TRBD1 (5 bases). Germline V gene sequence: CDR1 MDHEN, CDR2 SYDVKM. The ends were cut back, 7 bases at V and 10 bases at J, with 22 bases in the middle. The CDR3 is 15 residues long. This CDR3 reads CASNQGGGKMGKLFF. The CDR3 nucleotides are TGTGCCAGCAACCAAGGCGGGGGGAAGATGGGAAAACTGTTTTTT.

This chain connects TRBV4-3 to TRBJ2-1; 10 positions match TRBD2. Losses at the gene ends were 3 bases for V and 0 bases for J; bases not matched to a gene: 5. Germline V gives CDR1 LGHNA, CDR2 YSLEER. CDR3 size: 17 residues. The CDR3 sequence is CASSHGLAVSSYNEQFF. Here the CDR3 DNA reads TGCGCCAGCAGCCATGGACTAGCGGTGAGCTCCTACAATGAGCAGTTCTTC.

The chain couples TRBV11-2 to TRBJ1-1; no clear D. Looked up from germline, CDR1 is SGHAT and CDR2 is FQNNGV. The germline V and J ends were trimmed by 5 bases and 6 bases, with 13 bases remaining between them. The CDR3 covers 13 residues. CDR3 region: CASSPQLRAEAFF. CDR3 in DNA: TGTGCCAGCAGCCCCCAACTGCGGGCTGAAGCTTTCTTT.

In DNA, the CDR3 is TGTGCCAGCACCAGGACAGGGACAAGGGCTAGCAATCAGCCCCAGCATTTT. Protein sequence: CASTRTGTRASNQPQHF. This rearrangement joins TRBV2 to TRBJ1-5; 8 bases align to TRBD1. The V and J ends lost 7 bases and 0 bases, in that order; junction bases with no gene match: 11. CDR1 and CDR2 from the germline V gene are SNHLY and FYNNEI. CDR3 length: 17 residues. Drawing the rest from reference TRBV2 and TRBJ1-5, the complete variable domain is EPEVTQTPSHQVTQMGQEVILRCVPISNHLYFYWYRQILGQKVEFLVSFYNNEISEKSEIFDDQFSVERPDGSNFTLKIRSTKLEDSAMYFCASTRTGTRASNQPQHFGDGTRLSIL.

This CDR3 is CASRRNRAYGYTF. The CDR3 DNA follows: TGTGCCAGCAGGAGGAACAGGGCATATGGCTACACCTTC. The genes are TRBV2 and TRBJ1-2; perhaps TRBD1 as D (6 bases). The CDR3 spans 13 residues. V was cut by 6 bases and J by 5 bases, with 13 bases left in between. The germline V gene encodes CDR1 SNHLY and CDR2 FYNNEI.

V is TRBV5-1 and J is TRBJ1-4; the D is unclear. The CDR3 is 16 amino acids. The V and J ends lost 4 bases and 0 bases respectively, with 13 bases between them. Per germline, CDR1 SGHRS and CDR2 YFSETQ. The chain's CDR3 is CASSLRAAATNEKLFF. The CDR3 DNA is TGCGCCAGCAGCCTTAGAGCAGCGGCAACTAATGAAAAACTGTTTTTT.

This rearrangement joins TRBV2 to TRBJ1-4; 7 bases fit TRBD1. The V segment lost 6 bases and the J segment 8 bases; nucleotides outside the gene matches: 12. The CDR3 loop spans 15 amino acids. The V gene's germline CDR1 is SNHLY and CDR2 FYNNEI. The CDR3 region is CASRKREGGEEKLFF. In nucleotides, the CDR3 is TGTGCCAGCAGAAAAAGAGAAGGGGGCGAGGAAAAACTGTTTTTT.

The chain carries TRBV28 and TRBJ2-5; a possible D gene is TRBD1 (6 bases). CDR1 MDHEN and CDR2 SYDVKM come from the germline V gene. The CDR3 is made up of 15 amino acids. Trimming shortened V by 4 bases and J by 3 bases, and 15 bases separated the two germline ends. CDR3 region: CASSSPRGGKETQYF. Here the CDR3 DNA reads TGTGCCAGCAGTTCGCCCAGGGGTGGTAAAGAGACCCAGTACTTC.